This T cell receptor (beta chain) is drawn from a study of blood T cells in healthy people across ages. Study-wide results and limits: It was not possible, with unsorted PBMCs, to conclusively compare naive and antigen-experienced cells. TCR beta diversity per million T cells fell roughly linearly with age. The CMV status of each donor remained undetermined, and this could have confounded shifts in expanded clonotypes.

Using a J-beta primer mix together with a sample-barcoded 5' primer, a second PCR was run for about 6 to 11 cycles. In TCRdb, the 5' RACE reads were re-called with MiXCR into one record per CDR3 protein. Here the sample spans about 1 million distinct CDR3 sequences, around 45% being singletons. On this clonotype: Its specificity is unknown.

The CDR3 is made up of 14 amino acids. The ends lost 5 bases at V and 4 bases at J; junction bases unmatched: 2. Germline lookup yields CDR1 KGHDR and CDR2 SFDVKD. The genes are TRBV24-1 and TRBJ2-1; 9 nucleotides line up with TRBD1. This clonotype was obtained from a woman aged 60-70 years in good health. Sequences were obtained from blood. The CDR3 loop reads CATSGGQGYNEQFF. The DNA for the CDR3 is TGTGCCACCAGTGGGGGACAGGGTTACAATGAGCAGTTCTTC.